This TCR beta chain was identified during a study of tumor and adjacent non-tumor tissue in lung cancer (dated by TCRdb to 2016 to 2019). In terms of the full investigation: Patients with adenocarcinoma (approximately twelve), squamous cell carcinoma (2) and small cell lung cancer (1) were included in the cohort. The approximately 15 enrolled patients, of whom around ten were men and 5 were women, were aged roughly 31 to 80 years and were diagnosed with TNM stage I to III disease. Sequencing generated a total of 130,000,000 or so productive TCRbeta reads, averaging around 4.2 million reads per sample. Bulk TCRbeta repertoires were compared between lung tumor tissue and matched distant non-tumor lung tissue obtained from approximately 15 lung cancer patients. TCRbeta CDR3 sequencing was performed on around 30 paired specimens, with one tumor sample and one normal lung sample collected per patient.

Broader findings and caveats from the paper: Significantly higher TCR diversity was found in younger patients, and higher tumor TCR diversity was associated with shorter overall and disease-free survival. The methods do not name the sequencing platform or mention unique molecular identifiers. Because peripheral blood was not sequenced, blood TCRbeta repertoires in the lung cancer patients of the study were not examined. With only approximately 16 patients in the cohort, the authors noted that larger samples and more detailed clinical data are needed. Tumor tissue showed significantly greater TCR diversity (inverse Simpson) than normal lung tissue (approximately 400 vs 170, P = 0.0075, Mann-Whitney U test). The top 100 clones accounted for a significantly larger cumulative portion of the repertoire in normal lung than in tumor tissue.

The CDR1 and CDR2 encoded by the germline V gene are ENHRY and SYGVKD. The cysteine opens and the phenylalanine closes a CDR3 of 15 amino acids. The DNA shown is the 45-base CDR3, in frame from base 1. V is pared back by 7 bases and J by 0 bases, with 13 bases lying between the germline termini. RNA was isolated from bulk unsorted tissue, and RNA quality was assessed with a NanoDrop ND-1000 and an Agilent 2100. For the normal lung samples, distant non-tumor tissue was collected more than 3 cm away from the tumor edge. Donors were newly diagnosed lung cancer patients admitted for thoracic surgery in China between August and November 2014, without prior chemotherapy. The study excluded patients who had received radiotherapy or chemotherapy before or who had another cancer at the same time. Pieces of surgical tissue measuring about 1-2.1 cm3 were kept in RNAlater solution and held at -80 degrees C until needed.

A remark on this clonotype: No antigen is known for it. This may come from a read error, since a much larger clone is one base off.

Library preparation was by multiplex PCR. Sequenced on an Illumina HiSeq 2500. TCRbeta libraries were built by three rounds of nested PCR using primers (Table S4), following protocols modified from ARM-PCR. Before sequencing, PCR products in the 200-500 bp range were cut out of the gel and cleaned up using the QIAquick gel extraction kit. From the authors' description of their analysis: Reads were cleaned with Trimmomatic, merged with FLASH into complete CDR3 sequences, and assigned to V(D)J germline segments with MiTCR. VDJtools was used to compute clonal diversity as the inverse Simpson's index. In-frame sequences without a premature stop codon were defined as productive reads. TCRdb itself trimmed the public reads at Q25 with fastp, ran MiXCR and retained productive beta chains. One record per CDR3 amino acid sequence lists the most common genes and DNA. The V and J calls follow TCRdb's processing rather than the paper's. The sample table contains roughly 75,000 distinct CDR3 sequences; only one count was recorded for around 70% of them. The ten biggest clones cover about 27% of the sample.

The sequenced sample consisted of distant non-tumor lung tissue. This clonotype was sampled from a woman between 45 and 60 years old with non-small cell lung cancer. Recombination connected TRBV10-3 to TRBJ2-1; the D gene cannot be resolved beyond TRBD1 or TRBD2, each matching 6 bases. The DNA sequence is given as TGTGCCATCAAAGAACAGGGAGGCTCCTACAATGAGCAGTTCTTC. This encodes CAIKEQGGSYNEQFF.